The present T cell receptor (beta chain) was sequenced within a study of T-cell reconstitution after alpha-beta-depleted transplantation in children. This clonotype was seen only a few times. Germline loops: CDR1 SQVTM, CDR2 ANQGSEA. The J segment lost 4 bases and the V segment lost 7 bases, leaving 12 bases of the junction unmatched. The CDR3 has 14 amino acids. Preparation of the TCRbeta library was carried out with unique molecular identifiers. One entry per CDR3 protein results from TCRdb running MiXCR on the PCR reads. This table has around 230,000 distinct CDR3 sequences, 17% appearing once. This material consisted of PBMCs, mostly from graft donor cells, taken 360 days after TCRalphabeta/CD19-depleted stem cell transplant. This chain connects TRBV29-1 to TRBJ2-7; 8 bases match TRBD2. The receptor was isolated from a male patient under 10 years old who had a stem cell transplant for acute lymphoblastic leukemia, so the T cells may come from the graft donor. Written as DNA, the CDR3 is TGCAGCGCCCGCCCAACCGGGGGGGCTTACGAGCAGTACTTC. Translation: CSARPTGGAYEQYF.